Sequencing of this T cell receptor (beta chain) was carried out in a study of molecular identifiers for immune sequencing clone quantification. Many counts were recorded for this clonotype. TCRdb redid the calling of the PCR reads with MiXCR, one entry per CDR3 protein. The data hold 60,000 to 70,000 distinct CDR3 sequences, with 15% to 20% observed a single time. This sequence originates from a human donor in good health. Some libraries in this study had Jurkat cell RNA spiked in. Material: naive CD8+ T cells from blood, with Jurkat cell RNA spiked in. This sample's subset: FACS-sorted CD8+CD4-CCR7+CD45RA+ naive T cells.

CDR3 residues: CASSFGTSGTGELFF. DNA of the CDR3: TGTGCCAGCAGTTTCGGGACTAGCGGGACCGGGGAGCTGTTTTTT. The V call is TRBV27, the J call TRBJ2-2; 12 bases fit TRBD2. J lost 5 bases, V lost 3 bases, and 1 base had no gene match. This CDR3 contains 15 residues. Germline V CDR1 and CDR2: MNHEY, SMNVEV (reference sequence).